Listed below are T cell receptor beta chains from one sample, sequenced in a study of cytomegalovirus exposure and HLA in healthy donors. Using immunoSEQ multiplex PCR, the repertoire was profiled, and TCRdb retains in-frame clones only, with some absent. Seen here are about 160,000 clones, 75% to 90% observed once, and the top ten hold roughly 2%. Material: PBMCs. These receptors were collected from a human donor in good health. Both conserved end residues are part of each CDR3. The order of the fields is clone size, V gene, J gene, CDR3 length, D gene, CDR3 protein, CDR3 DNA. A D gene is named only where the DNA matches it firmly. Expanded clones are given a class, and other clones once, few, many or no size at all.

>NA|TRBV4-2|TRBJ2-3|16|TRBD1
CASSPGQGSRTDTQYF
TGTGCCAGCAGCCCCGGACAGGGGAGTCGTACAGATACGCAGTATTTT
>NA|TRBV7-6|TRBJ1-2|13|TRBD1
CASSPRTGGGYTF
TGTGCCAGCAGCCCCCGGACAGGGGGAGGCTACACCTTC
>few|TRBV15|TRBJ2-5|16|NA
CATSRKPGGERETQYF
TGTGCCACCAGCAGAAAACCCGGGGGAGAGCGGGAGACCCAGTACTTC
>NA|TRBV7-8|TRBJ1-2|16|TRBD1
CASSSLYRGQNYGYTF
TGTGCCAGCAGCTCGCTTTACAGGGGGCAAAACTATGGCTACACCTTC
>once|TRBV27|TRBJ1-1|13|NA
CASRETGLAEAFF
TGTGCCAGCAGGGAGACAGGCTTAGCTGAAGCTTTCTTT
>NA|TRBV18|TRBJ2-7|13|TRBD1
CASSQGQTYEQYF
TGTGCCAGCTCACAGGGACAGACCTACGAGCAGTACTTC
>NA|TRBV7-9|TRBJ2-7|14|TRBD2
CASSLGVSGYEQYF
TGTGCCAGCAGCTTGGGTGTTAGCGGGTACGAGCAGTACTTC
>NA|TRBV6-1|TRBJ2-7|13|NA
CAGRKTTYYEQYF
TGTGCCGGCAGGAAGACTACCTACTACGAGCAGTACTTC
>NA|TRBV7-9|TRBJ2-3|15|NA
CASSPYGVSTDTQYF
TGTGCCAGCAGTCCTTACGGGGTTAGCACAGATACGCAGTATTTT
>NA|TRBV11-3|TRBJ2-7|13|TRBD2
CASSPPGGDEQYF
TGTGCCAGCAGCCCACCGGGGGGAGACGAGCAGTACTTC
>NA|TRBV4-1|TRBJ1-5|15|NA
CASSQGAGIGQPQHF
TGCGCCAGCAGCCAAGGGGCAGGGATCGGCCAGCCCCAGCATTTT
>NA|TRBV6-1|TRBJ1-1|14|TRBD1
CASSDGQGAGEAFF
TGTGCCAGCAGTGACGGACAGGGGGCTGGTGAAGCTTTCTTT
>NA|TRBV5-1|TRBJ1-6|12|NA
CASSGMNSPLHF
TGCGCCAGCTCGGGGATGAATTCACCCCTCCACTTT
>NA|TRBV6-4|TRBJ2-3|16|TRBD2
CASSDEGGGAADTQYF
TGTGCCAGCAGTGACGAGGGCGGGGGGGCCGCGGATACGCAGTATTTT
>NA|TRBV18|TRBJ1-1|15|NA
CASSPPGGRGIEAFF
TGTGCCAGCTCACCACCGGGGGGGCGAGGGATTGAAGCTTTCTTT
>NA|TRBV6-4|TRBJ2-1|14|NA
CASSANRRTHEQFF
TGTGCCAGCAGTGCCAACCGGAGGACGCATGAGCAGTTCTTC
>NA|TRBV12-5|TRBJ1-3|17|TRBD1
CASGRLLETGAGNTIYF
TGTGCTAGTGGGAGACTACTAGAGACAGGGGCTGGAAACACCATATATTTT
>NA|TRBV6-6|TRBJ1-5|15|TRBD1
CASRLPGQGYQPQHF
TGTGCCAGCAGGCTGCCGGGACAGGGGTATCAGCCCCAGCATTTT
>NA|TRBV5-4|TRBJ2-1|17|NA
CASSELGTPKAYNEQFF
TGTGCCAGCAGCGAGCTAGGGACACCCAAAGCCTACAATGAGCAGTTCTTC
>few|TRBV2|TRBJ1-1|13|NA
CASSEDGGTEAFF
TGTGCCAGCAGTGAAGACGGGGGTACTGAAGCTTTCTTT
>NA|TRBV6-5|TRBJ1-2|14|NA
CASSFQDSGYGYTF
TGTGCCAGCAGTTTCCAGGACAGCGGCTATGGCTACACCTTC
>NA|TRBV5-1|TRBJ1-2|15|TRBD1
CASSLDGTANYGYTF
TGCGCCAGCAGCTTGGATGGGACAGCTAACTATGGCTACACCTTC
>NA|TRBV6-1|TRBJ2-1|12|NA
CASSPQGTEQFF
TGTGCCAGCAGCCCTCAGGGGACTGAGCAGTTCTTC
>NA|TRBV5-1|TRBJ1-1|17|TRBD1
CASSSLPGTGANTEAFF
TGCGCCAGCAGCTCCCTCCCCGGGACAGGGGCGAACACTGAAGCTTTCTTT
>NA|TRBV6-1|TRBJ1-1|14|NA
CASSELSGNTEAFF
TGTGCCAGCAGTGAATTGAGCGGGAACACTGAAGCTTTCTTT
>NA|TRBV12-5|TRBJ2-1|14|TRBD2
CARTGGARYNEQFF
TGTGCTCGAACCGGGGGGGCGCGATACAATGAGCAGTTCTTC
>NA|TRBV6-1|TRBJ2-7|14|NA
CASSELAGSYEQYF
TGTGCCAGCAGTGAACTCGCAGGATCCTACGAGCAGTACTTC
>NA|TRBV13|TRBJ2-1|13|NA
CASSLGLVNEQFF
TGTGCCAGCAGCTTAGGACTAGTGAATGAGCAGTTCTTC
>NA|TRBV9|TRBJ2-7|18|NA
CASSVAMSGADFSYEQYF
TGTGCCAGCAGCGTAGCTATGAGTGGAGCAGACTTCTCCTACGAGCAGTACTTC
>NA|TRBV7-9|TRBJ1-2|16|NA
CASSSGETHHNYGYTF
TGTGCCAGCAGCTCCGGAGAGACCCACCATAACTATGGCTACACCTTC
>NA|TRBV15|TRBJ2-5|13|TRBD1
CATAGTGGETQYF
TGTGCCACCGCCGGGACAGGGGGTGAGACCCAGTACTTC
>NA|TRBV10-3|TRBJ1-2|15|NA
CAISPDTGGIYGYTF
TGTGCCATCAGCCCCGACACGGGAGGGATCTATGGCTACACCTTC
>NA|TRBV2|TRBJ2-1|14|TRBD2
CATQRLAAYNEQFF
TGTGCCACGCAGAGACTAGCAGCGTACAATGAGCAGTTCTTC
>NA|TRBV9|TRBJ2-2|15|TRBD2
CASSTSGGATGELFF
TGTGCCAGCAGCACTAGCGGGGGGGCCACCGGGGAGCTGTTTTTT
>NA|TRBV5-1|TRBJ1-1|14|NA
CASSLGQGRTEAFF
TGCGCCAGCAGCTTGGGGCAGGGTAGGACTGAAGCTTTCTTT
>NA|TRBV28|TRBJ2-7|15|NA
CASSSPHRSSYEQYF
TGTGCCAGCAGTTCCCCACATAGGAGTTCCTACGAGCAGTACTTC
>NA|TRBV7-9|TRBJ2-3|18|TRBD2
CASSLGIVTGGPPDTQYF
TGTGCCAGCAGCTTAGGAATTGTTACGGGGGGGCCCCCAGATACGCAGTATTTT
>once|TRBV5-8|TRBJ2-1|16|TRBD2
CYEGFLAGGLNNEQFF
TGCTATGAAGGGTTTTTAGCGGGGGGTTTGAACAATGAGCAGTTCTTC
>NA|TRBV5-4|TRBJ2-7|14|NA
CASSGGAGGYEQYF
TGTGCCAGCAGCGGGGGGGCCGGGGGGTACGAGCAGTACTTC